This TCR beta chain was captured in a study of cytomegalovirus exposure and HLA in healthy donors. Study-level results: The authors assumed roughly uniform sequencing depth across donors for presence/absence analyses.

Per germline, CDR1 SGHRS and CDR2 YFSETQ. J gave up 6 bases and V 3 bases, and 18 bases lay outside the gene matches. CDR3 length equals 18 residues. Concerning this clone: Its antigen is not identified.

PCR amplification relied on 60 Vbeta primers (plus 13 Jbeta primers). Profiling relied on immunoSEQ multiplex PCR, and the TCRdb table lists in-frame clones only, not all of them. The sample lists approximately 160,000 clones; approximately 84% were seen once. The source material was PBMCs. This chain links TRBV5-1 with TRBJ1-2; 9 nucleotides align to TRBD1. This receptor was identified in a man aged 18 to 30 in good health and CMV-seronegative. This CDR3 reads CASSWGPGQGHTLHGYTF. DNA of the CDR3: TGCGCCAGCAGCTGGGGACCGGGACAGGGACATACACTCCATGGCTACACCTTC.